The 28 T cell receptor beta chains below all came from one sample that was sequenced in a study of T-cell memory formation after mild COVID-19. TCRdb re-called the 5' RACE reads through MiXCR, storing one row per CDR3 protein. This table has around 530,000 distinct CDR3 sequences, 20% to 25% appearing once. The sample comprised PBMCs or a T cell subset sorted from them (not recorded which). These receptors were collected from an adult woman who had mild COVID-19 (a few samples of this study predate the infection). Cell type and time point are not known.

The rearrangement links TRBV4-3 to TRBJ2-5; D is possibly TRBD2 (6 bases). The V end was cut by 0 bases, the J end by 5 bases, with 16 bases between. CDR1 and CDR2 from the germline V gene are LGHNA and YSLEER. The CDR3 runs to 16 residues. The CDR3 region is CASSQDARELGETQYF. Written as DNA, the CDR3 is TGCGCCAGCAGCCAAGATGCCCGGGAGCTGGGTGAGACCCAGTACTTC.

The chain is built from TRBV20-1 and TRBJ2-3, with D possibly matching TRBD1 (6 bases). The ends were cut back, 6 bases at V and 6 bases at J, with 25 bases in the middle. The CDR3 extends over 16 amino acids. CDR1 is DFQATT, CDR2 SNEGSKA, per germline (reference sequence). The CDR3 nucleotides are TGCAGTGCAAAGATGGGGGCGGGCAGGGTGATTGATACGCAGTATTTT. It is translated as CSAKMGAGRVIDTQYF.

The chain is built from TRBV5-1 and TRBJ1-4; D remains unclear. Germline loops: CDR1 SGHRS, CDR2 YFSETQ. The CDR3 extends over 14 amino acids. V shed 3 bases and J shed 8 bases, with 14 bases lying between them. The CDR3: CASSSAGMTEKLFF. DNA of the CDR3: TGCGCCAGCAGCTCCGCCGGGATGACGGAAAAACTGTTTTTT.

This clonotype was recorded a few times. CDR3 sequence: CASSYPLAGGVNTGELFF. For the CDR3, the DNA is TGTGCCAGCAGTTATCCCTTAGCGGGAGGGGTGAACACCGGGGAGCTGTTTTTT. This chain links TRBV6-6 with TRBJ2-2, with 11 positions matching TRBD2. The length of the CDR3 is 18 residues. Germline V gene lookup returns CDR1 MNHNY and CDR2 SVGAGI (reference sequence). Trimming at V came to 3 bases and at J to 1 base, leaving 7 bases not matched to a gene.

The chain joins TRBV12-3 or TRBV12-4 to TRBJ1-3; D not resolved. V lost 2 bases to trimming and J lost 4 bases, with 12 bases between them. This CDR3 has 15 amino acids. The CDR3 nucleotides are TGTGCCAGCAGTTTACTGGGCTATGGAGGAAACACCATATATTTT. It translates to CASSLLGYGGNTIYF.

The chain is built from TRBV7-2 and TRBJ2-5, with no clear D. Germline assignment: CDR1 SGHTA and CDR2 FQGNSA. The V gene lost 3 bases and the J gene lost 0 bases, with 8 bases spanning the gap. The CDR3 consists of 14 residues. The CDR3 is CASSLAGHQETQYF. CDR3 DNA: TGTGCCAGCAGCTTGGCAGGCCACCAAGAGACCCAGTACTTC.

CDR3 DNA: TGTGCCAGCAGCTTGACTAGCGGGAGGGCCGGAGATACGCAGTATTTT. As protein: CASSLTSGRAGDTQYF. The V and J genes are TRBV5-4 and TRBJ2-3; 13 bases map to TRBD2. This CDR3 has 16 amino acids. CDR1 is SGHNT and CDR2 is YYREEE in the germline V gene (reference sequence). Trimming took 1 base from V and 5 from J; bases not matched to a gene: 4.

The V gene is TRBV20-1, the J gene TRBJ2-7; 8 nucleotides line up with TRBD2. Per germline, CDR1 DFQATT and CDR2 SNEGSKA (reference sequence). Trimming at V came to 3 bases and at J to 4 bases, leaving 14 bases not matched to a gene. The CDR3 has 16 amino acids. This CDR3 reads CSARASGAGASYEQYF. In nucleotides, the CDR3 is TGCAGTGCTAGGGCCTCGGGAGCGGGAGCCTCTTACGAGCAGTACTTC.

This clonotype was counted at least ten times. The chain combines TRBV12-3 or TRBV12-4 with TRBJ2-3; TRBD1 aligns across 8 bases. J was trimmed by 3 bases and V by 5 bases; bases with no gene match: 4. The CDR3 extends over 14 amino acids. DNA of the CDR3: TGTGCCAGCAGTCCAAGGACAGGGACAGATACGCAGTATTTT. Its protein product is CASSPRTGTDTQYF.

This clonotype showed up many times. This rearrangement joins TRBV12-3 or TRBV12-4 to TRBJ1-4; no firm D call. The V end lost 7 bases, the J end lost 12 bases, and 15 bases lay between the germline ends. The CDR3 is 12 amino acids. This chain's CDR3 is CASKREAGELFF. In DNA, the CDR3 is TGTGCCAGCAAAAGGGAGGCCGGAGAACTGTTTTTT.

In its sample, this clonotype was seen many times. CDR3 sequence (DNA): TGCGCCAGCAGCCACTCAGCTTCGGGCGGGGACCTCTCCTACGAGCAGTACTTC. Its protein is CASSHSASGGDLSYEQYF. This sequence joins TRBV4-1 and TRBJ2-7, with D perhaps TRBD2 (6 bases). V was trimmed by 3 bases and J by 0 bases, leaving 21 bases between them. This CDR3 is built from 18 residues. CDR1 MGHRA and CDR2 YSYEKL come from the germline V gene.

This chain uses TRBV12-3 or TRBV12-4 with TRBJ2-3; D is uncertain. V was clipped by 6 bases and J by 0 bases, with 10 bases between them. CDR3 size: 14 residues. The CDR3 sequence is CASRHGASTDTQYF. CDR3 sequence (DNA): TGTGCCAGCAGGCACGGTGCTAGCACAGATACGCAGTATTTT.

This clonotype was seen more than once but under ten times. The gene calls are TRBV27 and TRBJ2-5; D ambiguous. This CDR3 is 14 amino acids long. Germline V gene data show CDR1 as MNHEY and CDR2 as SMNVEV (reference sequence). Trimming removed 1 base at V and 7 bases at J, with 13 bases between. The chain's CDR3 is CASSLFGSLGTQYF. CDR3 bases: TGTGCCAGCAGTTTATTCGGCAGCCTGGGGACCCAGTACTTC.

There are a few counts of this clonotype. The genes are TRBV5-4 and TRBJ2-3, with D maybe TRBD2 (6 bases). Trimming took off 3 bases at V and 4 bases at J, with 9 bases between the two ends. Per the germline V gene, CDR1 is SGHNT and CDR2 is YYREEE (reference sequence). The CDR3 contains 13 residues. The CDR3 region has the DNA TGTGCCAGCAGCTCCCGGGACTCAGATACGCAGTATTTT. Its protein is CASSSRDSDTQYF.

The CDR3 sequence: CASSQRTARGTQYF. CDR3 coding DNA: TGTGCCAGCAGCCAACGGACTGCTCGGGGGACCCAGTACTTC. The chain links TRBV3-1 to TRBJ2-5; tentatively, D is TRBD2 (5 bases). CDR3 length equals 14 residues. V was shortened by 2 bases and J by 7 bases, with 14 bases between the two germline ends. Germline CDR1 is LGHDT and CDR2 is YNNKEL (reference sequence).

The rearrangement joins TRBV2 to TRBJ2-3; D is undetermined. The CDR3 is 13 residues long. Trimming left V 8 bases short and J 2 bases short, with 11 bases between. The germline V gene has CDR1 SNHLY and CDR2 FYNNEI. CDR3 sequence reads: CASLSRPTDTQYF. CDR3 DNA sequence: TGTGCCAGCCTGTCCAGGCCCACAGATACGCAGTATTTT.

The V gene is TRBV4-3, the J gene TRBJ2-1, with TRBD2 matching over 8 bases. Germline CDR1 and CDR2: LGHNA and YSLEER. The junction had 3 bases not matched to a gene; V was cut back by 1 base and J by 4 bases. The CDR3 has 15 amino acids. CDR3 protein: CASSQGSGSYNEQFF. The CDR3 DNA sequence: TGCGCCAGCAGCCAAGGAAGCGGGAGTTACAATGAGCAGTTCTTC.

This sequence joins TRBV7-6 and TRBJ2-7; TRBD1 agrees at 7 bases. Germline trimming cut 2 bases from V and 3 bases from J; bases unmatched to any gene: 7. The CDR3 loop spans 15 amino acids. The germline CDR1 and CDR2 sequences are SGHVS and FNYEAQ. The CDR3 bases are TGTGCCAGCAGCTTACGACAGGGAAGGGACTACGAGCAGTACTTC. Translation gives CASSLRQGRDYEQYF.

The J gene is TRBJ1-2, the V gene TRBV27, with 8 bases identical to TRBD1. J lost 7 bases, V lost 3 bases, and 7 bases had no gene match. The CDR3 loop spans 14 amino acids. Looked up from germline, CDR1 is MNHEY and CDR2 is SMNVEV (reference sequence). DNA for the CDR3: TGTGCCAGCAGTTTCCAGGGGGCCTTAGGTGGCTACACCTTC. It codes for CASSFQGALGGYTF.

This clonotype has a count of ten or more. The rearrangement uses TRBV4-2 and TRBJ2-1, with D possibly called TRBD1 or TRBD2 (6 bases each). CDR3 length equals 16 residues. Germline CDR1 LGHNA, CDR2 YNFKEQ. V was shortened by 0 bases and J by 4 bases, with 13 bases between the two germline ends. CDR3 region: CASSQENAGQYNEQFF. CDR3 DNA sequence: TGTGCCAGCAGCCAAGAGAATGCGGGACAATACAATGAGCAGTTCTTC.

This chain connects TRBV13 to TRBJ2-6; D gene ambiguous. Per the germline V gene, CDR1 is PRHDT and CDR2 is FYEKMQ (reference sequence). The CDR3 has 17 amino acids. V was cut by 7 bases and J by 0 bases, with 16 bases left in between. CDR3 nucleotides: TGTGCCAGCACCCCGGGTGGCTCCACCTCTGGGGCCAACGTCCTGACTTTC. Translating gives CASTPGGSTSGANVLTF.

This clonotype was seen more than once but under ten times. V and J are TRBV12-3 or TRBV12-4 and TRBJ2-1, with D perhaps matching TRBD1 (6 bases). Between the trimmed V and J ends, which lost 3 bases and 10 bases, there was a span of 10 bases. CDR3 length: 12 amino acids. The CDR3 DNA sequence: TGTGCCAGCAGTTTGAACAGGGTAGAGCAGTTCTTC. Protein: CASSLNRVEQFF.

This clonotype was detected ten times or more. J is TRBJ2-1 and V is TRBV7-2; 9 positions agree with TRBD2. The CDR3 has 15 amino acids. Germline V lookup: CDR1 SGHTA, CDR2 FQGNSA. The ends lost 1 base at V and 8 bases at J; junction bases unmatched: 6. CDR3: CASSLERGGRDEQFF. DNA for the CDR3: TGTGCCAGCAGCTTAGAGCGGGGCGGGAGGGATGAGCAGTTCTTC.

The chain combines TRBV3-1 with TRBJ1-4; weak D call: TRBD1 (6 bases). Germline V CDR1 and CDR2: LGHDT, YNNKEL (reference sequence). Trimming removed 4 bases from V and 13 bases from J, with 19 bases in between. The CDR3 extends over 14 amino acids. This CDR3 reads CASSPRGGAQRLFF. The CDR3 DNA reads TGTGCCAGCAGCCCACGCGGGGGGGCGCAGAGACTGTTTTTT.

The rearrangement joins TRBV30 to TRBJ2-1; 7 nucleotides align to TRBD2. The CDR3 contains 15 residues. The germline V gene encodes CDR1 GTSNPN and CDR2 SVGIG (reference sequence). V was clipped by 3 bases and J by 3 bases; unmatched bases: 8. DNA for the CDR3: TGTGCCTGGAGCGAGCAGACTAGCAGCTACAATGAGCAGTTCTTC. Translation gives CAWSEQTSSYNEQFF.

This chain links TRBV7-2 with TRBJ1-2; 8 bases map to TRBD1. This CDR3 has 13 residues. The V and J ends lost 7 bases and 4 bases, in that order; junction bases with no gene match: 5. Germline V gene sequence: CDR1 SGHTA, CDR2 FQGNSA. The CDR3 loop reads CASNIQGGYGYTF. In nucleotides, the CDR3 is TGTGCCAGCAATATACAGGGGGGCTATGGCTACACCTTC.

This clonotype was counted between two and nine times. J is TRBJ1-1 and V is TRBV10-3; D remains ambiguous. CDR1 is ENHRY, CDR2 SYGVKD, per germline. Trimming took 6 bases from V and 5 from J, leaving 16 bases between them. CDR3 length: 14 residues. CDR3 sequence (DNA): TGTGCCATCAGAGAACATGGTTCCGGGACTGAAGCTTTCTTT. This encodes CAIREHGSGTEAFF.

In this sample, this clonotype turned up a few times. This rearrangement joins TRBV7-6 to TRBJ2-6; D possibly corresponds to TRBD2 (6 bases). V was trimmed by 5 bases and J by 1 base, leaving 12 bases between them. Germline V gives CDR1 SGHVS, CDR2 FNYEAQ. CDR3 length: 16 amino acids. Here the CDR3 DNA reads TGTGCCAGCAGCCTTACCGGGGGATCTGGGGCCAACGTCCTGACTTTC. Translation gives CASSLTGGSGANVLTF.